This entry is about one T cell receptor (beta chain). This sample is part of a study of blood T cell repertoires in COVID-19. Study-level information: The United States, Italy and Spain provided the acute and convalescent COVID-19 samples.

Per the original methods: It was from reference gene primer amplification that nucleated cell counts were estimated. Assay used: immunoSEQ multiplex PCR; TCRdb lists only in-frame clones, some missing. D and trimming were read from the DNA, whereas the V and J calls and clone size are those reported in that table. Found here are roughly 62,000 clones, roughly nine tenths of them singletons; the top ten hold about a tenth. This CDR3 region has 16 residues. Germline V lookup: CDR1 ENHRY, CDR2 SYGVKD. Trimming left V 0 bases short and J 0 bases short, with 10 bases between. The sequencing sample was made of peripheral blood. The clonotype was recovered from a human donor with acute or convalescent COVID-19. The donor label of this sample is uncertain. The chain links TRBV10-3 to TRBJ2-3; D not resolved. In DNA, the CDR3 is TGTGCCATCAGTGAGTCGAAAACTCCAAGCACAGATACGCAGTATTTT. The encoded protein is CAISESKTPSTDTQYF.